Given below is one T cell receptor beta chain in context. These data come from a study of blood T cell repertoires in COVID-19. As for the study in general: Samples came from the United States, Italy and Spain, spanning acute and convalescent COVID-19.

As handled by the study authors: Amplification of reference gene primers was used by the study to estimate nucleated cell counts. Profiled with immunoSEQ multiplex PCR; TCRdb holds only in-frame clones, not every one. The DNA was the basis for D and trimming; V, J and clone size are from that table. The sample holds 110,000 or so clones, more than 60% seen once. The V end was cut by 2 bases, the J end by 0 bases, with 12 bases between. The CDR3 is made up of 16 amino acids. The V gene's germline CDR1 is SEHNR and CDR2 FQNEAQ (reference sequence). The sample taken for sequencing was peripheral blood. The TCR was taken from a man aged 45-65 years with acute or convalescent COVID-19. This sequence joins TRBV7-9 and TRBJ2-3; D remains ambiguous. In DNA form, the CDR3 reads TGTGCCAGCAGCTTAACTACTTCCTCTAGCACAGATACGCAGTATTTT. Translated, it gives CASSLTTSSSTDTQYF. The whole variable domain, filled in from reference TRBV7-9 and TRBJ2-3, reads DTGVSQNPRHKITKRGQNVTFRCDPISEHNRLYWYRQTLGQGPEFLTYFQNEAQLEKSRLLSDRFSAERPKGSFSTLEIQRTEQGDSAMYLCASSLTTSSSTDTQYFGPGTRLTVL.